This record looks at one T cell receptor beta chain sequence and its context. The CDR3 spans 14 residues. Germline CDR1 reads LNHDA; CDR2 reads SQIVND (reference sequence). V was clipped by 2 bases and J by 0 bases, with 7 bases between them. In the source study's methods: Estimation of nucleated cell counts was performed using reference gene primer amplification. The repertoire was sequenced with immunoSEQ multiplex PCR; TCRdb's copy has only in-frame clones and lacks some. V, J and clone size reflect that table, while D and trimming were determined from the DNA. The repertoire holds approximately 130,000 clones, with just under 80% as singletons. The data were obtained in a study of blood T cell repertoires in COVID-19. Across the whole study: Italy, Spain and the United States were the sources of the convalescent and acute COVID-19 samples. PBMCs, B-cell-depleted T cells, or T cells provided the cDNA or gDNA that made up the material.

The chain uses TRBV19 and TRBJ1-1, with unresolved D. The source of this sequence is a human donor in a cohort sampled during active COVID-19. Material for sequencing was peripheral blood. CDR3 loop: CASSISGMNTEAFF. CDR3 coding DNA: TGTGCCAGTAGTATATCGGGGATGAACACTGAAGCTTTCTTT. Together with reference TRBV19 and TRBJ1-1, the CDR3 gives the full variable domain: DGGITQSPKYLFRKEGQNVTLSCEQNLNHDAMYWYRQDPGQGLRLIYYSQIVNDFQKGDIAEGYSVSREKKESFPLTVTSAQKNPTAFYLCASSISGMNTEAFFGQGTRLTVV.